This TCR beta chain was observed in a study of blood T cell repertoires in COVID-19. On the study more broadly: Both acute and convalescent COVID-19 samples were obtained from the United States, Italy and Spain.

In the source study's methods: Scientists estimated how many nucleated cells there were by amplifying reference gene primers. Produced via immunoSEQ multiplex PCR; TCRdb's table is partial and in-frame only. V and J calls and clone size are given by that table; D and trimming were obtained from the DNA. The sample includes under 500,000 clones, roughly 89% of them seen just once. This clone has only one observation. The germline V gene has CDR1 KGHDR and CDR2 SFDVKD. V lost 3 bases, J lost 11 bases, and 22 bases lay in between. This CDR3 is built from 16 residues. V is TRBV24-1 and J is TRBJ1-5; D unresolved. The specimen sequenced was peripheral blood. The clonotype originates from a woman aged 25 to 39 with acute or convalescent COVID-19. The CDR3 nucleotides read TGTGCCACCAGTGATCCCACCGGCACACGGCTGGAGGCCCAGCATTTT. Protein: CATSDPTGTRLEAQHF.